These T cell receptor beta chains were read from a single sample in a study of blood T cell repertoires in COVID-19. Data came from immunoSEQ multiplex PCR; TCRdb stores just in-frame clones and leaves some out. The sample consists of roughly 250,000 clones, around 89% of them appearing once. The sample comprised peripheral blood. These receptors came from a woman aged 40 to 50 with acute or convalescent COVID-19. The CDR3 runs from the conserved cysteine through the conserved F or W. The D gene is left open where the match is weak. The size field is filled for only some rows; it gives once, few, many or a size class.

.	.	TRBV2	TRBJ1-2	TGTGCCAGCAGTCAGCAGGGCTCCTATGGCTACACCTTC	CASSQQGSYGYTF
.	TRBD1	TRBV4-2	TRBJ2-2	TGTGCCAGCAGCCAGGAACAGGGGGCTAACGGGGAGCTGTTTTTT	CASSQEQGANGELFF
.	.	TRBV27	TRBJ1-4	TGTGCCAGCAGCTCCAAAAAGGCGGGGACTACTAATGAAAAACTGTTTTTT	CASSSKKAGTTNEKLFF
.	TRBD1	TRBV2	TRBJ1-4	TGTGCCAGCAGTTACCAGGGGGGCGGGTCAACTAATGAAAAACTGTTTTTT	CASSYQGGGSTNEKLFF
.	TRBD2	TRBV5-1	TRBJ2-1	TGCGCCAGCAGCCTAGCGGGATCCTACAATGAGCAGTTCTTC	CASSLAGSYNEQFF
few	TRBD1	TRBV18	TRBJ1-1	TGTGCCAGCTCACTTGGACAGGGGGAACCTTTCCAAGCTTTCTTT	CASSLGQGEPFQAFF
.	.	TRBV21-1	TRBJ1-6	TGTGCCAGCAGCCCGACCAGGACAGGGTCAGGTTCACCCCTCCACTTT	CASSPTRTGSGSPLHF
.	TRBD2	TRBV5-1	TRBJ2-5	TGCGCCAGCAGTTTTGGAGCGGGGGGGCCCCAAGAGACCCAGTACTTC	CASSFGAGGPQETQYF
.	TRBD1	TRBV4-2	TRBJ2-2	TGTGCCAGCAGCCACGCCGATCAGGGACAGGGAGGCGGGGAGCTGTTTTTT	CASSHADQGQGGGELFF
.	TRBD2	TRBV11-2	TRBJ2-3	TGTGCCAGCAGCTTAGTGTTAGGACTAGCGGGGGGCACAGATACGCAGTATTTT	CASSLVLGLAGGTDTQYF
.	.	TRBV30	TRBJ2-5	TGTGCCTGGAGTGTACGTGAGGCTTACCAAGAGACCCAGTACTTC	CAWSVREAYQETQYF
.	.	TRBV7-2	TRBJ1-1	TGTGCCAGCAGCCCGTCCACAGGGTTCGAGAACACTGAAGCTTTCTTT	CASSPSTGFENTEAFF
.	.	TRBV2	TRBJ2-4	TGTGCCAGCAGTGAAGACACAAAAAACATTCAGTACTTC	CASSEDTKNIQYF
.	TRBD2	TRBV3-1/TRBV3-2	TRBJ2-3	TGTGCCAGCAGCCAAGATAGCGGGAGCGGGGTGGGTACGCAGTATTTT	CASSQDSGSGVGTQYF
.	.	TRBV5-1	TRBJ1-1	TGCGCCAGCAGCCCACCGGGACTGCCAATGAACACTGAAGCTTTCTTT	CASSPPGLPMNTEAFF
once	TRBD1	TRBV18	TRBJ1-5	TGTGCCAGCTCAAGACAGGGGTTGGGGCAGCCCCAGCATTTT	CASSRQGLGQPQHF
.	TRBD1	TRBV11-1	TRBJ1-4	TGTGCCAGCAGCTCGGCAGGGGGTGCTGAAAAACTGTTTTTT	CASSSAGGAEKLFF
.	.	TRBV24-1	TRBJ2-6	TGTGCCACCAGCCCCAGACTAACTGGGTCTGGGGCCAACGTCCTGACTTTC	CATSPRLTGSGANVLTF
.	.	TRBV7-2	TRBJ1-6	TGTGCCAGCAGCTTAGCGGCCGGGACAAAACGGCGCTCACCCCTCCACTTT	CASSLAAGTKRRSPLHF
.	TRBD1	TRBV24-1	TRBJ2-1	TGTGCCACCAGTGAGACACAGGGGGCGGCCAATGGGGGTGAGCAGTTCTTC	CATSETQGAANGGEQFF
.	TRBD1	TRBV6-5	TRBJ1-1	TGTGCCAGCAGTACAGGGGGCTCGCAAGCTTTCTTT	CASSTGGSQAFF
.	.	TRBV6-4	TRBJ1-1	TGTGCCAGCAGTGCCCGACAGGCTTCCGAAGCTTTCTTT	CASSARQASEAFF
.	TRBD1	TRBV7-9	TRBJ1-5	TGTGCCAGCAGCATAGCAGGGGGCGGTCAGCCCCAGCATTTT	CASSIAGGGQPQHF
.	TRBD1	TRBV15	TRBJ1-1	TGTGCCACCAGCGGGATCTGGACAGGGCCTAACACTGAAGCTTTCTTT	CATSGIWTGPNTEAFF
.	TRBD1	TRBV29-1	TRBJ2-3	TGCAGCGTTGCCGCCGGGACAGCTAGCACAGATACGCAGTATTTT	CSVAAGTASTDTQYF
once	TRBD2	TRBV7-7	TRBJ2-5	TGTGCCAGCAGCTATAGCGGGGGGTTACAAGAGACCCAGTACTTC	CASSYSGGLQETQYF
.	.	TRBV21-1	TRBJ1-5	TGTGCCAGCAGCCTGGGACAGTATAGCAATCAGCCCCAGCATTTT	CASSLGQYSNQPQHF
.	.	TRBV2	TRBJ2-4	TGTGCCAGCAGTGATCCTGGGGGGGCTGGACAGGGCTATGGGAACATTCAGTACTTC	CASSDPGGAGQGYGNIQYF
.	.	TRBV11-2	TRBJ1-2	TGTGCCAGCAGCCCCCCAGGGAACCCAAACTATGGCTACACCTTC	CASSPPGNPNYGYTF
.	TRBD1	TRBV9	TRBJ2-5	TGTGCCAGCAGCGTAGGGCAGGGGGCCTACCAAGAGACCCAGTACTTC	CASSVGQGAYQETQYF
.	TRBD1	TRBV5-1	TRBJ2-2	TGCGCCAGCAGCTTGAGACAGGGGAACACCGGGGAGCTGTTTTTT	CASSLRQGNTGELFF
.	.	TRBV11-2	TRBJ1-2	TGTGCCAGCAGCTCCTTTGGTGGGGCCTATGGCTACACCTTC	CASSSFGGAYGYTF
.	.	TRBV5-1	TRBJ1-1	TGCGCCAGCAGCTTGGCCTTGTCCAGGGGCTGGAACACTGAAGCTTTCTTT	CASSLALSRGWNTEAFF
.	.	TRBV9	TRBJ2-3	TGTGCCAGCAGCCGAAGAACAGGTTCTACGCAGTATTTT	CASSRRTGSTQYF
.	.	TRBV7-9	TRBJ1-1	TGTGCCAGCAGCTTAGTAGGCCGGGGTGCTTTCTTT	CASSLVGRGAFF
.	.	TRBV28	TRBJ1-6	TGTGCCAGCAGTTTCCCCGGGACAATAGCATATAATTCACCCCTCCACTTT	CASSFPGTIAYNSPLHF
.	.	TRBV3-1/TRBV3-2	TRBJ2-5	TGTGCCAGCAGCCAAGATTTCGTACCCCCCCCGGGGGTCCAAGAGACCCAGTACTTC	CASSQDFVPPPGVQETQYF
.	TRBD2	TRBV7-2	TRBJ2-3	TGTGCCAGCAGCCAACTAGGGAGGGCAGATACGCAGTATTTT	CASSQLGRADTQYF
once	.	TRBV10-3	TRBJ1-3	TGTGCCATCGGCGGAGGGTATGGAAACACCATATATTTT	CAIGGGYGNTIYF
once	.	TRBV5-1	TRBJ2-3	TGCGCCAGCAGCTTGGGAGGGCTCACAGATACGCAGTATTTT	CASSLGGLTDTQYF
.	TRBD1	TRBV5-1	TRBJ1-2	TGCGCCAGCAGCTTGAGTACACAGGGGGACTATGGCTACACCTTC	CASSLSTQGDYGYTF
.	.	TRBV7-8	TRBJ1-5	TGTGCCAGCAGCTTAGCCAGGGGCGGAAATCAGCCCCAGCATTTT	CASSLARGGNQPQHF
.	.	TRBV7-3	TRBJ1-1	TGTGCCAGCGGGGCAACCGAGAACACTGAAGCTTTCTTT	CASGATENTEAFF
.	TRBD1	TRBV7-8	TRBJ2-6	TGTGCCAGCATTAGACAGGGGCGTACCGCCAACGTCCTGACTTTC	CASIRQGRTANVLTF
few	.	TRBV5-1	TRBJ2-2	TGCGCCAGCTCAAGGGGCACCGGGGAGCTGTTTTTT	CASSRGTGELFF
once	TRBD1	TRBV6-1	TRBJ1-1	TGTGCCAGCAGTGAGGACAGGATGCTGTACACTGAAGCTTTCTTT	CASSEDRMLYTEAFF
.	TRBD1	TRBV28	TRBJ1-4	TGTGCCAGCAGCACATCGACAGGGTTCGGTATACTTGAAAAACTGTTTTTT	CASSTSTGFGILEKLFF
.	.	TRBV9	TRBJ1-5	TGTGCCAGCAGCGTAGGGGGAGAACAGCCCCAGCATTTT	CASSVGGEQPQHF